Below are 20 T cell receptor beta chains sequenced from a single sample in a study of chemoradiotherapy in HPV16-positive cancers. The method was immunoSEQ multiplex PCR; TCRdb's version includes in-frame clones alone and lacks a portion of them. The table records about 6,200 clones, around 83% of them present only once. The material was tumor tissue, obtained from a patient who underwent chemoradiotherapy. These receptors were collected from a human donor with HPV-associated anogenital cancer.

V usage is TRBV5-1 and J usage is TRBJ2-5; the match to TRBD2 covers 12 bases. Germline V lookup: CDR1 SGHRS, CDR2 YFSETQ. This CDR3 region has 18 residues. V lost 4 bases and J lost 1; bases outside the gene matches: 11. In DNA, the CDR3 is TGCGCCAGCAGCAAGCTAGCGGGGGGGTCAGTGGGCCAAGAGACCCAGTACTTC. Translation: CASSKLAGGSVGQETQYF.

The chain combines TRBV6-4 with TRBJ2-2, with D perhaps assigned TRBD1 or TRBD2 (5 bases each). The CDR3 length is 14 residues. The V gene lost 0 bases and the J gene lost 5 bases, with 7 bases spanning the gap. Germline V lookup: CDR1 MRHNA, CDR2 SNTAGT. The CDR3 DNA reads TGTGCCAGCAGTGACTCGGGGGAGACCGGGGAGCTGTTTTTT. Translating gives CASSDSGETGELFF.

V gene TRBV4-1 combines with J gene TRBJ2-2; D is perhaps TRBD2 (5 bases). V lost 1 base and J lost 0, with 15 bases in between. Germline-derived CDR1 and CDR2 are MGHRA and YSYEKL. CDR3 length: 18 residues. The CDR3 spells CASSQVEDSATNTGELFF. The CDR3 DNA reads as TGCGCCAGCAGCCAAGTTGAGGATAGCGCAACGAACACCGGGGAGCTGTTTTTT.

The chain has TRBV12-5 and TRBJ2-5; no clear D. The CDR3 is 13 residues long. Germline lookup yields CDR1 LGHNT and CDR2 FRNRAP. V was clipped by 2 bases and J by 5 bases, with 9 bases between them. The chain's CDR3 is CASGLFHWETQYF. CDR3 DNA: TGTGCTAGTGGTTTGTTCCACTGGGAGACCCAGTACTTC.

This rearrangement joins TRBV4-1 to TRBJ1-5; TRBD1 matches 8 bases. J lost 9 bases, V lost 4 bases, and 5 bases had no gene match. CDR3 length: 13 amino acids. The germline V gene encodes CDR1 MGHRA and CDR2 YSYEKL. CDR3: CASSLDRGRPQHF. In DNA form, the CDR3 reads TGCGCCAGCAGCCTAGACAGGGGCCGGCCCCAGCATTTT.

J is TRBJ1-1 and V is TRBV5-8, with a possible D match to TRBD1 (6 bases). The V end was cut by 1 base, the J end by 1 base, with 14 bases between. CDR1 SGHTS and CDR2 YDEGEE come from the germline V gene. The CDR3 loop spans 16 amino acids. The CDR3 DNA reads as TGTGCCAGCAGCTTGTCTCGTACAGGGCCGAACACTGAAGCTTTCTTT. Translating gives CASSLSRTGPNTEAFF.

This clone was seen once. The chain uses TRBV18 and TRBJ2-2; D may be TRBD1 (6 bases). With 3 bases removed from V and 5 bases from J, the gap between germline ends came to 13 bases. The CDR3 has 15 residues. Germline CDR1 and CDR2: KGHSH and LQKENI. This CDR3 is CASSPTGQRTGELFF. CDR3 coding DNA: TGTGCCAGCTCACCGACCGGACAGCGGACCGGGGAGCTGTTTTTT.

The rearrangement uses TRBV28 and TRBJ2-7; D ambiguous. The length of the CDR3 is 11 residues. Germline V lookup: CDR1 MDHEN, CDR2 SYDVKM. V lost 5 bases and J 5 bases, leaving 7 bases between the germline ends. In nucleotides, the CDR3 is TGTGCCAGCAGTGCCCAGGACGAGCAGTACTTC. Translated: CASSAQDEQYF.

The J gene is TRBJ2-7, the V gene TRBV5-5; D assignment may be TRBD1 or TRBD2 (6 bases each). Germline CDR1 reads SGHKS; CDR2 reads YYEKEE (reference sequence). Between the trimmed V and J ends, which lost 4 bases and 6 bases, there was a span of 20 bases. This CDR3 spans 15 amino acids. CDR3 sequence: CASSQHSRGPSEQYF. The CDR3 DNA reads TGTGCCAGCAGCCAACATAGCCGGGGGCCAAGCGAGCAGTACTTC.

This clone showed up just a few times. The chain is built from TRBV5-1 and TRBJ1-6; a weak D match, TRBD1 (6 bases). V was trimmed by 3 bases and J by 5 bases, leaving 12 bases between them. CDR1 is SGHRS and CDR2 is YFSETQ in the germline V gene. This CDR3 is built from 15 residues. The CDR3 is CASSWQGNDNSPLHF. The CDR3 bases are TGCGCCAGCAGCTGGCAGGGGAACGATAATTCACCCCTCCACTTT.

This sequence joins TRBV7-8 and TRBJ1-2; D remains ambiguous. Germline loops: CDR1 SGHVS, CDR2 FQNEAQ. V shed 6 bases and J shed 2 bases, with 19 bases lying between them. The CDR3 sequence is 16 residues long. The DNA for the CDR3 is TGTGCCAGCAGTCTGGCGGCGGCGGGCCAAAACTATGGCTACACCTTC. This translates into CASSLAAAGQNYGYTF.

CDR3 sequence: CASSHTTANYGYTF. CDR3 in DNA: TGTGCCAGCAGCCATACGACAGCTAACTATGGCTACACCTTC. The chain employs TRBV7-9 and TRBJ1-2, with D perhaps TRBD1 (5 bases). CDR1 is SEHNR, CDR2 FQNEAQ, per germline (reference sequence). The CDR3 consists of 14 residues. With 5 bases removed from V and 0 bases from J, the gap between germline ends came to 10 bases.

The chain combines TRBV9 with TRBJ2-7; 11 bases are a match to TRBD1. The germline V gene has CDR1 SGDLS and CDR2 YYNGEE. V dropped 3 bases and J dropped 6; count of bases not matched to a gene: 8. The CDR3 length is 15 residues. CDR3 loop: CASSARTGGVGEQYF. CDR3 coding DNA: TGTGCCAGCAGCGCCCGGACAGGGGGCGTGGGCGAGCAGTACTTC.

The chain recombines TRBV10-3 with TRBJ1-2; D is possibly TRBD1 (5 bases). The CDR3 runs to 15 residues. The V and J ends lost 2 bases and 0 bases respectively, with 10 bases between them. Looked up from germline, CDR1 is ENHRY and CDR2 is SYGVKD. In nucleotides, the CDR3 is TGTGCCATCAGTGAGGGGGGGACCCCTAACTATGGCTACACCTTC. As protein: CAISEGGTPNYGYTF.

This clone has only one observation. Written as DNA, the CDR3 is TGTGCCAGCAGCTCAGGGCGGTCTAATGAGCAGTTCTTC. It is translated as CASSSGRSNEQFF. The chain is built from TRBV7-2 and TRBJ2-1; D might be TRBD1 (5 bases). This CDR3 is built from 13 residues. CDR1 and CDR2 from the germline V gene are SGHTA and FQGNSA. The V and J ends lost 4 bases and 7 bases respectively, with 11 bases between them.

This clone has just a few counts. The V gene is TRBV7-9, the J gene TRBJ1-2; D is uncertain. V lost 1 base to trimming and J lost 2 bases, with 11 bases between them. This CDR3 is built from 15 residues. CDR1 is SEHNR and CDR2 is FQNEAQ in the germline V gene (reference sequence). CDR3 in DNA: TGTGCCAGCAGCTTAGAGGCAACGGCGAACTATGGCTACACCTTC. Protein product: CASSLEATANYGYTF.

The chain has TRBV11-3 and TRBJ1-1; weak D call: TRBD1 (5 bases). This CDR3 is 15 amino acids long. Germline values: CDR1 SGHNT, CDR2 YENEEA. V lost 0 bases to trimming and J lost 6 bases, with 14 bases between them. The CDR3 nucleotides are TGTGCCAGCAGCTTAGAGGGGGAAATGACTGCTGAAGCTTTCTTT. Protein product: CASSLEGEMTAEAFF.

The CDR3 region has the DNA TGTGCCAGTAGCCCGCACGAGAGGGGTCATGGCTACACCTTC. Encoded protein: CASSPHERGHGYTF. The rearrangement links TRBV19 to TRBJ1-2; tentatively, D is TRBD1 (5 bases). Per germline, CDR1 LNHDA and CDR2 SQIVND (reference sequence). The CDR3 covers 14 residues. Trimming cost V 6 bases and J 6 bases, with 17 bases left between them.

The V and J genes are TRBV27 and TRBJ1-5; 11 bases are a match to TRBD1. V trimming: 6 bases; J trimming: 7 bases; junction bases outside the gene matches: 8. In germline, CDR1 is MNHEY, CDR2 SMNVEV (reference sequence). The CDR3 contains 15 residues. This chain's CDR3 is CASRWDRGVEQPQHF. In DNA, the CDR3 is TGTGCCAGCAGGTGGGACAGGGGGGTGGAGCAGCCCCAGCATTTT.

The table lists this clone with a count of one. This chain uses TRBV5-1 with TRBJ1-1; D possibly corresponds to TRBD1 (5 bases). Germline assignment: CDR1 SGHRS and CDR2 YFSETQ. The V gene lost 3 bases and the J gene lost 1 base, with 16 bases spanning the gap. This CDR3 is 16 amino acids long. As DNA, the CDR3 is TGCGCCAGCAGCTCTCGGGCAGGGCCTAGGAACACTGAAGCTTTCTTT. This codes for CASSSRAGPRNTEAFF.